This record covers a single T cell receptor beta chain. Its cognate antigen has yet to be identified. Nothing much larger sits one base from this clone, and base qualities are not available. This entry is derived from a study of shared clonotypes between healthy human individuals (dated by TCRdb to the early 2020s). For context, the study as a whole: The cohort included three men and a couple of women between 18 and 49 years of age. Leukapheresis yielded between about 0.9 and 8.9 billion PBMCs per donor. To estimate repertoire size and how much clonotype sharing occurs between individuals, the study deeply sequenced the blood TCR repertoires of a handful of healthy adults. Libraries were prepared and TCR repertoires were sequenced by different laboratories using diverse techniques, in order to increase sequencing depth and limit assay-specific biases. Per donor, three plates each were used for CD4 naive and CD4 memory, two for CD8 naive, and one for CD8 memory.

Including the terminal cysteine and phenylalanine, the CDR3 comprises 13 residues. This entry keeps only the CDR3 DNA: 39 bases, framed from base 1. At the junction V is shortened by 2 bases and J by 7 bases, with 12 bases in between. Looking up the germline V gene yields CDR1 SNHLY and CDR2 FYNNEI. Broader findings and caveats from the paper: The genetic and exposure-history diversity represented was limited by the small number of donors. Even with the large sequencing depth, rarefaction of the sorted-subset datasets indicated that sequencing was incomplete. Based on pairwise subsampling, the degree of clonotype sharing among donors was expected to be affected by sequencing depth. Sampling was restricted to blood, and TCR repertoires in tissues likely differ from the TCR repertoires found in blood. Estimated clonotype richness was generally larger for naive than for memory subsets. About 4.5% of naive CD4, around 3.5% of naive CD8, 2.3% of memory CD4, and 0.4% of memory CD8 clonotypes were shared across several donors. Compared with non-shared clonotypes, clonotypes shared by all four sorted-subset donors had higher generation probabilities.

Donors were healthy HIV-negative adults with no recently reported acute infections or vaccinations. Only Caucasian adults living in Nashville, Tennessee, USA were represented among the donors. Magnetic negative selection was used to enrich CD4+ T cells, after which naive cells were positively selected on CD45RA and the negative fraction became the memory subset. Blood was obtained by leukapheresis, after which PBMCs were separated by Ficoll-Histopaque density gradient centrifugation and cryopreserved in liquid nitrogen vapor phase. Analytical flow cytometry was used to check the purity and quantity of each magnetically sorted T cell population. Genomic DNA was isolated from every sorted fraction and measured by UV absorbance on a Nanodrop 2000c. Using the deep immunoSEQ assay, multiplex PCR amplified TCR CDR3 regions from genomic DNA. Genomic DNA extracted from each cell subset was distributed evenly over all wells of several immunoSEQ 96-well plates, and each plate served as one replicate. For sorted subsets, 200 to 250 ng of genomic DNA, equivalent to 30,000 or so T cell genomes, went into each replicate PCR. The purified libraries were quantified using a Qubit 3.0 fluorometer, sized with a Bioanalyzer 2100, and then quantified again using the KAPA Library Quantification kit. Each immunoSEQ 96-well plate was sequenced on its own single-read 150-cycle Illumina NextSeq 550 flow cell. On the authors' methods: Because only junctional sequences without quality scores were contained in the immunoSEQ output, filtering matching that applied to full-length reads could not be performed. To assign V/J genes and CDR3, sequences were annotated against IMGT germline references using PyIR, a Python wrapper for IgBLAST v1.9. Reads were removed for weak V/J assignments (E-value above 1e-6), missing CDR3, stop codons, out-of-frame junctions, or ambiguous translated residues. V3J clonotypes were defined as sequences sharing the same inferred V gene, J gene, and CDR3 amino acid sequence. Percentage overlap between repertoires was computed as shared unique clonotypes divided by the size of the smaller repertoire. RTK rarefaction, the Chao1 estimator, and Recon v2.1 estimates of unobserved clonotypes were used to assess repertoire richness. OLGA was used to compute generation probabilities for all TCRbeta clonotypes that the gDNA method yielded from a few donors. The source is immuneACCESS, and TCRdb retained only in-frame sequences with V and J called. Part of the clones is not carried over; for the studies checked, unresolved V genes explain less than half of this, and the remainder is unexplained. The DNA was the basis for D and trimming; V, J and clone size are from that table. The sample table shows millions of clones, and about 92% are seen once. The top ten constitute 0.39% of the sample.

The chain couples TRBV2 to TRBJ2-7; matching of 6 bases hints at TRBD1 as the D gene. Sequencing was performed on naive CD4+ T cells from PBMCs. Per the publication, the cell subset or site label means: CD45RA+ positively selected. The clonotype comes from a man aged 18 to 30 in good health. Some clones in this sample may be carry-over from other donors' samples. Here the CDR3 is given as CASSEIRGGEQYF. The DNA reads TGTGCCAGCAGTGAAATCAGGGGTGGGGAGCAGTACTTC.